This is a list of T cell receptor beta chains from one sample in a study of blood T cell repertoires in COVID-19. Clones were read by immunoSEQ multiplex PCR, and TCRdb kept only the in-frame ones, dropping some. The repertoire includes about 270,000 clones, about 85% of them detected once, and about 3% sits in the top ten. Sequencing used PBMCs or T cells enriched from blood (not recorded which). These receptors all come from a woman aged 50 to 60 who had recovered from COVID-19. Each CDR3 is given with its conserved first and last residue. D genes are given only for firm matches. Expanded clones are given a class, and other clones once, few, many or no size at all.

j_gene: TRBJ2-2; abundance: -; d_gene: TRBD1; v_gene: TRBV7-9; CDR3aa: CASLGTGSPGELFF; CDR3nt: TGTGCCAGCCTGGGGACAGGGTCCCCCGGGGAGCTGTTTTTT
j_gene: TRBJ1-3; abundance: few; d_gene: -; v_gene: TRBV6-5; CDR3aa: CASSMHQGKGNTIYF; CDR3nt: TGTGCCAGCAGTATGCATCAGGGGAAGGGAAACACCATATATTTT
j_gene: TRBJ2-3; abundance: -; d_gene: -; v_gene: TRBV10-1; CDR3aa: CASSLLAASTDTQYF; CDR3nt: TGCGCCAGCAGTCTATTAGCGGCTAGCACAGATACGCAGTATTTT
j_gene: TRBJ2-1; abundance: -; d_gene: TRBD2; v_gene: TRBV6-4; CDR3aa: CASSDSLAGASNEQFF; CDR3nt: TGTGCCAGCAGTGACAGTTTAGCGGGAGCGTCCAATGAGCAGTTCTTC
j_gene: TRBJ2-3; abundance: -; d_gene: -; v_gene: TRBV18; CDR3aa: CASSPPDSFADTQYF; CDR3nt: TGTGCCAGCTCCCCACCGGACAGTTTCGCAGATACGCAGTATTTT
j_gene: TRBJ2-3; abundance: few; d_gene: -; v_gene: TRBV24-1; CDR3aa: CATSDHRVASTDTQYF; CDR3nt: TGTGCCACCAGTGACCACCGGGTCGCTAGCACAGATACGCAGTATTTT
j_gene: TRBJ1-1; abundance: -; d_gene: TRBD1; v_gene: TRBV18; CDR3aa: CASSPPLGTGRTEAFF; CDR3nt: TGTGCCAGCTCACCACCGTTAGGGACAGGGAGGACTGAAGCTTTCTTT
j_gene: TRBJ1-1; abundance: -; d_gene: -; v_gene: TRBV7-8; CDR3aa: CASSSGGGLGHTEAFF; CDR3nt: TGTGCCAGCAGCTCCGGGGGAGGACTCGGGCACACTGAAGCTTTCTTT
j_gene: TRBJ1-2; abundance: -; d_gene: -; v_gene: TRBV12-3/TRBV12-4; CDR3aa: CASSSGGPGYTF; CDR3nt: TGTGCCAGCAGTTCGGGGGGGCCTGGCTACACCTTC
j_gene: TRBJ1-5; abundance: -; d_gene: TRBD1; v_gene: TRBV7-2; CDR3aa: CASSYDRASNQPQHF; CDR3nt: TGTGCCAGCAGCTATGACAGGGCGAGCAATCAGCCCCAGCATTTT
j_gene: TRBJ2-2; abundance: -; d_gene: -; v_gene: TRBV7-3; CDR3aa: CASSLNAGNTGELFF; CDR3nt: TGTGCCAGCAGCTTAAACGCGGGAAACACCGGGGAGCTGTTTTTT
j_gene: TRBJ2-3; abundance: -; d_gene: TRBD2; v_gene: TRBV7-8; CDR3aa: CASSLLAGVDTQYF; CDR3nt: TGTGCCAGCAGCTTACTAGCGGGAGTAGACACGCAGTATTTT
j_gene: TRBJ2-1; abundance: -; d_gene: -; v_gene: TRBV2; CDR3aa: CASSERQSVPYNEQFF; CDR3nt: TGTGCCAGCAGTGAAAGGCAGAGCGTCCCTTACAATGAGCAGTTCTTC
j_gene: TRBJ2-5; abundance: once; d_gene: -; v_gene: TRBV11-3; CDR3aa: CASSRGGEIQYF; CDR3nt: TGTGCCAGCAGCCGAGGCGGTGAGATCCAGTACTTC
j_gene: TRBJ2-2; abundance: few; d_gene: TRBD2; v_gene: TRBV5-1; CDR3aa: CASSKGLDTGELFF; CDR3nt: TGCGCCAGCAGCAAGGGACTAGATACCGGGGAGCTGTTTTTT
j_gene: TRBJ2-5; abundance: -; d_gene: -; v_gene: TRBV20-1; CDR3aa: CSAIGGETQYF; CDR3nt: TGCAGTGCTATTGGGGGCGAGACCCAGTACTTC
j_gene: TRBJ1-6; abundance: -; d_gene: TRBD1; v_gene: TRBV5-1; CDR3aa: CASSRTGSNSPLHF; CDR3nt: TGCGCCAGCAGCCGGACAGGGAGTAATTCACCCCTCCACTTT
j_gene: TRBJ1-5; abundance: -; d_gene: -; v_gene: TRBV7-5; CDR3aa: CARSSPLISVDQPQHF; CDR3nt: TGTGCCAGAAGCTCACCCCTGATCAGTGTCGATCAGCCCCAGCATTTT
j_gene: TRBJ1-6; abundance: -; d_gene: TRBD1; v_gene: TRBV18; CDR3aa: CASSLYGQENTGSPLHF; CDR3nt: TGTGCCAGCTCACTTTACGGACAGGAAAATACCGGGTCACCCCTCCACTTT
j_gene: TRBJ1-1; abundance: -; d_gene: TRBD1; v_gene: TRBV5-1; CDR3aa: CASTLGVTGDEAFF; CDR3nt: TGCGCCAGCACTTTGGGGGTGACAGGGGATGAAGCTTTCTTT